These T cell receptor beta chains were read from a single sample in a study of blood T cells in healthy people across ages. MiXCR was run by TCRdb on the 5' RACE reads, yielding one entry per CDR3 protein. The sample contains some 900,000 distinct CDR3 sequences, about 48% of which appear only once. The sequenced material came from blood. The receptor set was obtained from a young man in good health. Each CDR3 is given with its conserved first and last residue. The order of the fields is D gene, J gene, clone size, V gene, CDR3 DNA, CDR3 protein. The D gene is left open where the match is weak. Not every row has a clone size; where given, it reads once, few, many or a size class.

d_call: -; j_call: TRBJ2-7; clone_size: -; v_call: TRBV7-3; cdr3_nt: TGTGCCAGCAGCTTAATTCCTCCAGGGAAAATGACCCTGTTCTACGAGCAGTACTTC; cdr3_aa: CASSLIPPGKMTLFYEQYF
d_call: TRBD2; j_call: TRBJ2-5; clone_size: few; v_call: TRBV7-2; cdr3_nt: TGTGCCAGCAGCTTAGGGGGGACTAGCGGGGAGACCCAGTACTTC; cdr3_aa: CASSLGGTSGETQYF
d_call: -; j_call: TRBJ2-7; clone_size: -; v_call: TRBV5-1; cdr3_nt: TGCGCCAGCAGCTTGGGACAAGGTAGGAACGAGCAGTACTTC; cdr3_aa: CASSLGQGRNEQYF
d_call: -; j_call: TRBJ1-2; clone_size: few; v_call: TRBV3-1; cdr3_nt: TGTGCCAGCAGCCAAGGATCTGGGGCCAATGGCTACACCTTC; cdr3_aa: CASSQGSGANGYTF
d_call: -; j_call: TRBJ1-4; clone_size: -; v_call: TRBV7-2; cdr3_nt: TGTGCCAGCAGCTCCGGACCGAGCTCGGAAAAACTGTTTTTT; cdr3_aa: CASSSGPSSEKLFF
d_call: -; j_call: TRBJ2-3; clone_size: -; v_call: TRBV10-3; cdr3_nt: TGTGCCATCAGTGAGGTCCAGGCCCACACAGATACGCAGTATTTT; cdr3_aa: CAISEVQAHTDTQYF
d_call: -; j_call: TRBJ2-5; clone_size: -; v_call: TRBV5-1; cdr3_nt: TGCGCCAGCAGGTTCGGCAACCAAGAGACCCAGTACTTC; cdr3_aa: CASRFGNQETQYF
d_call: TRBD1; j_call: TRBJ1-2; clone_size: few; v_call: TRBV12-3/TRBV12-4; cdr3_nt: TGTGCCAGCAGTTTCGCCCGGGACAGCTATGGCTACACCTTC; cdr3_aa: CASSFARDSYGYTF
d_call: TRBD2; j_call: TRBJ2-3; clone_size: -; v_call: TRBV2; cdr3_nt: TGTGCCAGCAGTCCTAGCGGGGCAAACACAGATACGCAGTATTTT; cdr3_aa: CASSPSGANTDTQYF
d_call: -; j_call: TRBJ2-3; clone_size: -; v_call: TRBV15; cdr3_nt: TGTGCCACCAGCAGAGATAGGGTCGGGGGCGAAGATACGCAGTATTTT; cdr3_aa: CATSRDRVGGEDTQYF
d_call: -; j_call: TRBJ2-4; clone_size: -; v_call: TRBV7-8; cdr3_nt: TGTGCCAGCAGCCCGTTCGCGGTCTCTAGGGAAAACATTCAGTACTTC; cdr3_aa: CASSPFAVSRENIQYF
d_call: -; j_call: TRBJ1-2; clone_size: few; v_call: TRBV29-1; cdr3_nt: TGCAGCGGCAAGGACGGTGGGTATGGCTACACCTTC; cdr3_aa: CSGKDGGYGYTF
d_call: TRBD2; j_call: TRBJ2-1; clone_size: -; v_call: TRBV4-2; cdr3_nt: TGTGCCAGCAGCCAAGAATCGGGACTAGCGGGGGCACTAGAGCAGTTCTTC; cdr3_aa: CASSQESGLAGALEQFF
d_call: -; j_call: TRBJ1-1; clone_size: -; v_call: TRBV5-1; cdr3_nt: TGCGCCAGCAGACCGACTGAAGCTTTCTTT; cdr3_aa: CASRPTEAFF
d_call: -; j_call: TRBJ2-1; clone_size: once; v_call: TRBV30; cdr3_nt: TGTGCCTGGAGTGTCTCGGGGCCAAGTTACAATGAGCAGTTCTTC; cdr3_aa: CAWSVSGPSYNEQFF
d_call: -; j_call: TRBJ2-1; clone_size: -; v_call: TRBV9; cdr3_nt: TGTGCCAGCAGCGCGGCTACAGGGCTTGGGCAGTTCTTC; cdr3_aa: CASSAATGLGQFF
d_call: TRBD1; j_call: TRBJ2-1; clone_size: once; v_call: TRBV5-1; cdr3_nt: TGCGCCAGCAGCTTGGAGGGACAGGAGGACAATGAGCAGTTCTTC; cdr3_aa: CASSLEGQEDNEQFF
d_call: TRBD1; j_call: TRBJ1-5; clone_size: few; v_call: TRBV2; cdr3_nt: TGTGCCAGCGGACCGGGACAGGTTTATCAGCCCCAGCATTTT; cdr3_aa: CASGPGQVYQPQHF
d_call: -; j_call: TRBJ2-5; clone_size: few; v_call: TRBV20-1; cdr3_nt: TGCAGTGCTAGAGGCGGAATCCAAGAGACCCAGTACTTC; cdr3_aa: CSARGGIQETQYF
d_call: TRBD2; j_call: TRBJ2-5; clone_size: once; v_call: TRBV4-1; cdr3_nt: TGCGCCAGCAGCCAGATAGCGGGGGCCACCTACAATGAGCAGTACTTC; cdr3_aa: CASSQIAGATYNEQYF
d_call: TRBD1; j_call: TRBJ2-7; clone_size: -; v_call: TRBV7-9; cdr3_nt: TGTGCCAGCAGCGATTTTAGACAGGGTAAAATTGAGCAGTACTTC; cdr3_aa: CASSDFRQGKIEQYF
d_call: -; j_call: TRBJ2-2; clone_size: -; v_call: TRBV3-1; cdr3_nt: TGTGCCAGCAGCCAAGAGGGTTGGCAGAACACCGGGGAGCTGTTTTTT; cdr3_aa: CASSQEGWQNTGELFF
d_call: -; j_call: TRBJ1-1; clone_size: -; v_call: TRBV12-3/TRBV12-4; cdr3_nt: TGTGCCAGCAGTCGGACATGGAACACTGAAGCTTTCTTT; cdr3_aa: CASSRTWNTEAFF
d_call: -; j_call: TRBJ1-3; clone_size: -; v_call: TRBV12-3/TRBV12-4; cdr3_nt: TGTGCCAGCAGGTTTCTGTCTGGAAACACCATATATTTT; cdr3_aa: CASRFLSGNTIYF
d_call: -; j_call: TRBJ2-3; clone_size: -; v_call: TRBV4-1; cdr3_nt: TGCGCCAGCAGCCCTAACGTAGGAGAAGATACGCAGTATTTT; cdr3_aa: CASSPNVGEDTQYF
d_call: -; j_call: TRBJ2-7; clone_size: -; v_call: TRBV7-2; cdr3_nt: TGTGCCAGCAGCTTTCAAGCCCGGGTCAAAATGGGGGAGCAGTACTTC; cdr3_aa: CASSFQARVKMGEQYF
d_call: TRBD2; j_call: TRBJ2-3; clone_size: -; v_call: TRBV12-3/TRBV12-4; cdr3_nt: TGTGTCAGCCTGTGGACCAGCGGGGGGGGAGATACGCAGTATTTT; cdr3_aa: CVSLWTSGGGDTQYF
d_call: -; j_call: TRBJ2-7; clone_size: once; v_call: TRBV27; cdr3_nt: TGTGCCAGCAGTTTCCTCCCAGGGAACAACTACGAGCAGTACTTC; cdr3_aa: CASSFLPGNNYEQYF
d_call: -; j_call: TRBJ1-1; clone_size: few; v_call: TRBV5-1; cdr3_nt: TGCGCCAGCAGCACCATGGCCGGAATGAACACTGAAGCTTTCTTT; cdr3_aa: CASSTMAGMNTEAFF
d_call: -; j_call: TRBJ2-7; clone_size: -; v_call: TRBV20-1; cdr3_nt: TGCAGTGCTAGAGATGGACAAGCCGGTAGTATCTACGAGCAGTACTTC; cdr3_aa: CSARDGQAGSIYEQYF
d_call: -; j_call: TRBJ2-3; clone_size: -; v_call: TRBV28; cdr3_nt: TGTGCCAGCAGGTCGAGGGGGGGAACAGATACGCAGTATTTT; cdr3_aa: CASRSRGGTDTQYF